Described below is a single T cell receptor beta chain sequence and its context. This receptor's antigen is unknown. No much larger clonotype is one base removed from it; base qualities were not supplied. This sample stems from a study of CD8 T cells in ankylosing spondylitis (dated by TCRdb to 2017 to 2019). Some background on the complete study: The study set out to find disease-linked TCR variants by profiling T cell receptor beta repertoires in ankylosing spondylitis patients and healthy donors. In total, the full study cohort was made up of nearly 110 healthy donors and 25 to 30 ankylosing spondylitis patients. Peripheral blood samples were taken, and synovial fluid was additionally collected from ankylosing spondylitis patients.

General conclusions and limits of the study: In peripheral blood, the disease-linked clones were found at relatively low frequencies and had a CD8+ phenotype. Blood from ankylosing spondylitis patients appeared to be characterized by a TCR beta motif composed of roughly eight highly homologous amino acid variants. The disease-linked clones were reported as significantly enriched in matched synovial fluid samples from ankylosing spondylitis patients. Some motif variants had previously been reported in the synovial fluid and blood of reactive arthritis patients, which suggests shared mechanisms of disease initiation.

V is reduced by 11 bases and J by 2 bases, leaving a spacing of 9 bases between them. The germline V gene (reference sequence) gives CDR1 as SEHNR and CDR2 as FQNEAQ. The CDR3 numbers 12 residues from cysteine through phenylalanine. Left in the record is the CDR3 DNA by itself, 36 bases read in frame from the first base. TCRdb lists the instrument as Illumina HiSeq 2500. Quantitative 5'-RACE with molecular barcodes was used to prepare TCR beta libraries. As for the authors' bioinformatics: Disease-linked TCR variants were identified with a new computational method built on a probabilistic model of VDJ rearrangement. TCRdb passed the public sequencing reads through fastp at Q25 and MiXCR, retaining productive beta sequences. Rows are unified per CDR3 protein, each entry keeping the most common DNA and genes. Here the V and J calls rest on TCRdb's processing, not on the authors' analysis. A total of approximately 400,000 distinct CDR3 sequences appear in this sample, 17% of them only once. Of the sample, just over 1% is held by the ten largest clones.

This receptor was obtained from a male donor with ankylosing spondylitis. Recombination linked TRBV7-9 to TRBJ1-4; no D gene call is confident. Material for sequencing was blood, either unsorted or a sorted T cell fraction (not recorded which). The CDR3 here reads CACGRTNEKLFF. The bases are TGTGCCTGCGGACGGACTAATGAAAAACTGTTTTTT.